This T cell receptor (beta chain) was sequenced for a study of blood T cell repertoires in COVID-19. Libraries were prepared by immunoSEQ multiplex PCR; TCRdb keeps only in-frame clonotypes and omits some of them. The data show a few hundred thousand clones, 86% seen once. Trimming left V 5 bases short and J 0 bases short, with 9 bases between. The CDR3 length is 14 residues. The sequence was obtained from a woman aged 45-60 years with acute or convalescent COVID-19. The chain recombines TRBV23-1 with TRBJ2-3, with D possibly being TRBD1 (6 bases). TRBV23-1 is known as an ORF, though its function is uncertain. The sequenced material came from peripheral blood. The CDR3 protein is CASSTTGSTDTQYF. For the CDR3, the DNA is TGCGCCAGCAGTACGACAGGTAGCACAGATACGCAGTATTTT.